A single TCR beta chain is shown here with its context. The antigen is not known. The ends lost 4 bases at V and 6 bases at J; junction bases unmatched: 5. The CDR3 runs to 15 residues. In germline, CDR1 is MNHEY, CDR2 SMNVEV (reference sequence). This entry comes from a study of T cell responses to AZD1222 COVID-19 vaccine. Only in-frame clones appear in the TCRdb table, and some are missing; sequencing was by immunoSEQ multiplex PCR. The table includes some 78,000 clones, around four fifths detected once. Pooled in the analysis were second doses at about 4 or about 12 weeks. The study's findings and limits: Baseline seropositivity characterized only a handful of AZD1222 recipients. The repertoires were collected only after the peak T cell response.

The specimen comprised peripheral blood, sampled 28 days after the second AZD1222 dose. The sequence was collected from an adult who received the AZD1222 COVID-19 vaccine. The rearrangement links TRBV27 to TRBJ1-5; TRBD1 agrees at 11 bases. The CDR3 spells CASSSRDRGTQPQHF. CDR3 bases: TGTGCCAGCAGTTCTCGGGACAGGGGGACTCAGCCCCAGCATTTT.